One sample yielded the 28 T cell receptor beta chains listed below, sequenced in a study of radiotherapy plus CTLA-4 blockade in lung cancer. Profiling relied on immunoSEQ multiplex PCR, and the TCRdb table lists in-frame clones only, not all of them. The table has about 45,000 clones, 73% seen once. Material: peripheral blood, obtained from a patient treated with radiotherapy plus ipilimumab. These TCRs come from a human donor with non-small cell lung cancer who had a complete response to radiotherapy plus ipilimumab.

This sequence joins TRBV5-1 and TRBJ2-1; unclear D gene. The CDR3 consists of 13 residues. Germline V gene data show CDR1 as SGHRS and CDR2 as YFSETQ. V was shortened by 5 bases and J by 8 bases, with 14 bases between the two germline ends. This CDR3 is CASRPEHSYEQFF. The CDR3 coding sequence is TGCGCCAGCAGACCCGAGCACAGCTATGAGCAGTTCTTC.

The chain uses TRBV15 and TRBJ2-2, with 7 bases fitting TRBD1. V trimming: 5 bases; J trimming: 6 bases; junction bases outside the gene matches: 6. This CDR3 comprises 14 residues. Germline-derived CDR1 and CDR2 are LNHNV and YYDKDF (reference sequence). CDR3 region: CATSLIQGAGELFF. The CDR3 coding sequence is TGTGCCACCAGCCTAATCCAGGGGGCCGGGGAGCTGTTTTTT.

The chain links TRBV28 to TRBJ1-1; D gene unclear. CDR1 and CDR2 from the germline V gene are MDHEN and SYDVKM. V dropped 2 bases and J dropped 6 bases, with 16 bases sitting between them. This CDR3 region has 15 residues. Here the CDR3 reads CASSLPGGPRAEAFF. CDR3 nucleotide sequence: TGTGCCAGCAGTTTACCAGGTGGCCCGAGGGCTGAAGCTTTCTTT.

V usage is TRBV7-8 and J usage is TRBJ2-3, with TRBD2 as a possible D gene (6 bases). Trimming removed 5 bases from V and 5 bases from J, with 17 bases in between. The germline CDR1 and CDR2 sequences are SGHVS and FQNEAQ. The CDR3 has 15 amino acids. The CDR3 coding sequence is TGTGCCAGCAGCAGAGGGAGGACCGGGGAAGATACGCAGTATTTT. Its translation is CASSRGRTGEDTQYF.

This clone is a singleton in its sample. This CDR3 reads CASSLRGTEQYF. The CDR3 DNA sequence: TGTGCCAGCTCACTCCGGGGGACCGAGCAGTACTTC. V is TRBV18 and J is TRBJ2-7, with a weak D call TRBD2 (6 bases). The CDR3 is 12 residues long. Germline V lookup: CDR1 KGHSH, CDR2 LQKENI. Between the trimmed V and J ends, which lost 4 bases and 6 bases, there was a span of 10 bases.

V gene TRBV2 combines with J gene TRBJ2-1, with 7 bases fitting TRBD2. The CDR3 covers 14 residues. J lost 9 bases, V lost 0 bases, and 5 bases had no gene match. CDR1 SNHLY and CDR2 FYNNEI come from the germline V gene. CDR3 loop: CASSEAAWGGEQFF. The CDR3 DNA sequence: TGTGCCAGCAGTGAAGCGGCCTGGGGGGGTGAGCAGTTCTTC.

V is TRBV5-1 and J is TRBJ2-3; 10 bases are a match to TRBD2. CDR1 is SGHRS and CDR2 is YFSETQ in the germline V gene. Trimming took 4 bases from V and 2 from J; bases not matched to a gene: 10. The CDR3 has 17 amino acids. The CDR3 loop reads CASSAGRTSGATDTQYF. The DNA for the CDR3 is TGCGCCAGCAGCGCTGGTCGGACTAGCGGTGCCACAGATACGCAGTATTTT.

The chain is built from TRBV7-2 and TRBJ2-7, with TRBD1 identical over 8 bases. CDR3 length: 15 amino acids. The germline CDR1 and CDR2 sequences are SGHTA and FQGNSA. The J segment lost 2 bases and the V segment lost 5 bases, leaving 8 bases of the junction unmatched. The CDR3 DNA sequence: TGTGCCAGCAGCCGTGACAGGGGCCGTACCTACGAGCAGTACTTC. Its translation: CASSRDRGRTYEQYF.

This clone was found a few times. The chain carries TRBV28 and TRBJ2-7; D is unresolved. This CDR3 contains 11 residues. Looked up from germline, CDR1 is MDHEN and CDR2 is SYDVKM. V lost 3 bases and J lost 5, with 5 bases in between. CDR3 sequence: CASSFADEQYF. The CDR3 coding sequence is TGTGCCAGCAGTTTTGCGGACGAGCAGTACTTC.

To note about this clone: Given the absence of the conserved phenylalanine or tryptophan at the CDR3 end, a read error is likely. V and J are TRBV5-1 and TRBJ1-1, with TRBD1 matching over 7 bases. V was pared by 4 bases and J by 3 bases, with 9 bases of the junction left unmatched. This CDR3 spans 15 amino acids. The germline CDR1 and CDR2 sequences are SGHRS and YFSETQ. The CDR3 bases are TGCGCCAGCAGCGGACCGGACAGGCCGGACACTGAAGCTTTCTCT. This sequence encodes CASSGPDRPDTEAFS.

This sequence joins TRBV7-9 and TRBJ2-3, with 12 bases fitting TRBD2. The CDR3 loop spans 15 amino acids. Germline V gives CDR1 SEHNR, CDR2 FQNEAQ (reference sequence). Losses at the gene ends were 4 bases for V and 7 bases for J; bases not matched to a gene: 6. This CDR3 reads CASSSSGGAWNTQYF. CDR3 DNA sequence: TGTGCCAGCAGCTCTAGCGGGGGGGCCTGGAATACGCAGTATTTT.

This clone showed up just once. The J gene is TRBJ2-3, the V gene TRBV4-1, with a weak D call TRBD1 (6 bases). This CDR3 region has 16 residues. The ends were cut back, 5 bases at V and 1 base at J, with 16 bases in the middle. The germline V gene encodes CDR1 MGHRA and CDR2 YSYEKL. The chain's CDR3 is CASSEAYRQGTDTQYF. In DNA form, the CDR3 reads TGCGCCAGCAGCGAGGCTTACAGACAGGGCACAGATACGCAGTATTTT.

This chain links TRBV7-6 with TRBJ2-5; D gene ambiguous. Trimming stripped 3 bases from V and 4 bases from J, with 3 bases between. This CDR3 has 11 residues. CDR1 is SGHVS and CDR2 is FNYEAQ in the germline V gene. CDR3 in amino acids: CASSLAETQYF. The CDR3, as DNA: TGTGCCAGCAGCTTGGCAGAGACCCAGTACTTC.

This chain connects TRBV2 to TRBJ2-2, with 10 bases identical to TRBD1. This CDR3 is built from 15 residues. Germline V lookup: CDR1 SNHLY, CDR2 FYNNEI. V dropped 6 bases and J dropped 7; count of bases not matched to a gene: 8. CDR3 nucleotides: TGTGCCAGCAGCGCTGGACAGGGGGTCGTCGGGGAGCTGTTTTTT. Encoded protein: CASSAGQGVVGELFF.

The rearrangement uses TRBV18 and TRBJ2-2; 7 nucleotides align to TRBD2. V lost 6 bases and J lost 4; bases outside the gene matches: 8. The CDR3 contains 15 residues. From germline, CDR1 is KGHSH and CDR2 LQKENI. DNA of the CDR3: TGTGCCAGCTCCCCCATGGCTAGCGGCACCGGGGAGCTGTTTTTT. This codes for CASSPMASGTGELFF.

This clone has a handful of counts. J is TRBJ1-5 and V is TRBV30, with D unclear. The CDR3 sequence is 10 residues long. In germline, CDR1 is GTSNPN, CDR2 SVGIG (reference sequence). Trimming stripped 0 bases from V and 14 bases from J, with 8 bases between. CDR3 sequence: CAWSVASEHF. The DNA for the CDR3 is TGTGCCTGGAGTGTGGCCAGCGAGCATTTT.

The rearrangement uses TRBV2 and TRBJ2-3; 8 positions agree with TRBD1. After removal of 5 bases from V and 0 bases from J, the junction contained 4 bases not matched to a gene. The germline gives CDR1 SNHLY, CDR2 FYNNEI. This CDR3 is built from 15 residues. The CDR3 loop is CASSNGQGSTDTQYF. The CDR3 nucleotides are TGTGCCAGCAGTAATGGACAGGGAAGCACAGATACGCAGTATTTT.

This sequence joins TRBV7-3 and TRBJ2-6, with D maybe TRBD1 (5 bases). The CDR3 has 17 amino acids. Between the trimmed V and J ends, which lost 2 bases and 0 bases, there was a span of 11 bases. The V gene's germline CDR1 is SGHTA and CDR2 FQGTGA. The CDR3 protein is CASSLPTDSSGANVLTF. CDR3 bases: TGTGCCAGCAGCTTACCTACAGACAGCTCTGGGGCCAACGTCCTGACTTTC.

The sample holds one count of this clone. The chain recombines TRBV7-9 with TRBJ1-6; the D gene is possibly TRBD1 (5 bases). The CDR3 length is 16 residues. V was shortened by 5 bases and J by 4 bases, with 15 bases between the two germline ends. Germline-derived CDR1 and CDR2 are SEHNR and FQNEAQ (reference sequence). The chain's CDR3 is CASSPGTGSYNSPLHF. The CDR3 DNA reads as TGTGCCAGCAGCCCTGGCACAGGATCTTATAATTCACCCCTCCACTTT.

V is TRBV28 and J is TRBJ2-3; 11 bases match TRBD2. Germline values: CDR1 MDHEN, CDR2 SYDVKM. The CDR3 runs 15 residues. J lost 0 bases, V lost 6 bases, and 2 bases had no gene match. The CDR3, as DNA: TGTGCCAGCAGCCGACTAGCGGGAAGCACAGATACGCAGTATTTT. Its translation: CASSRLAGSTDTQYF.

This rearrangement joins TRBV7-3 to TRBJ2-7; possibly TRBD2 for D (6 bases). The CDR3 has 15 residues. Trimming took 2 bases from V and 6 from J, leaving 17 bases between them. Germline CDR1 and CDR2: SGHTA and FQGTGA. The DNA of the CDR3 is TGTGCCAGCAGCTTATTCCCAGGGAGGCGAGGCGAGCAGTACTTC. It translates to CASSLFPGRRGEQYF.

The genes are TRBV19 and TRBJ2-2, with D possibly being TRBD1 (5 bases). The CDR3 spans 13 residues. Germline V gene lookup returns CDR1 LNHDA and CDR2 SQIVND (reference sequence). Trimming took 8 bases from V and 6 from J, leaving 13 bases between them. CDR3 DNA: TGTGCCAGTCGCAGGGATCTGTCCGGGGAGCTGTTTTTT. Amino acids: CASRRDLSGELFF.

The rearrangement joins TRBV20-1 to TRBJ1-2; D might be TRBD1 (5 bases). Germline loops: CDR1 DFQATT, CDR2 SNEGSKA (reference sequence). CDR3 length: 11 residues. V was shortened by 5 bases and J by 8 bases, with 12 bases between the two germline ends. The CDR3 region is CSAPTEVGYTF. The CDR3 DNA sequence: TGCAGTGCTCCGACAGAGGTCGGCTACACCTTC.

The chain recombines TRBV27 with TRBJ2-7; no reliable D call. V shed 1 base and J shed 0 bases, with 7 bases lying between them. The germline V gene encodes CDR1 MNHEY and CDR2 SMNVEV (reference sequence). The CDR3 sequence is 14 residues long. CDR3: CASSLFSSSYEQYF. The CDR3 DNA reads TGTGCCAGCAGTTTATTCTCCAGCTCCTACGAGCAGTACTTC.

This sequence joins TRBV9 and TRBJ2-1; D possibly corresponds to TRBD1 (5 bases). The germline V and J ends were trimmed by 4 bases and 8 bases, with 16 bases remaining between them. The CDR3 contains 14 residues. Germline values: CDR1 SGDLS, CDR2 YYNGEE. Here the CDR3 DNA reads TGTGCCAGCAGCATCGGTAGACAGAATCATGAGCAGTTCTTC. Its translation is CASSIGRQNHEQFF.

There are a few counts of this clone. The genes are TRBV19 and TRBJ1-1; possibly TRBD1 for D (5 bases). Germline V CDR1 and CDR2: LNHDA, SQIVND (reference sequence). This CDR3 spans 15 amino acids. The V end lost 3 bases, the J end lost 4 bases, and 15 bases lay between the germline ends. CDR3 bases: TGTGCCAGTAGTATTAGTCCCCTCGGGGGCACTGAAGCTTTCTTT. Encoded protein: CASSISPLGGTEAFF.

This clone is classed as medium-sized. The genes are TRBV5-5 and TRBJ1-2; TRBD1 agrees at 7 bases. Germline loops: CDR1 SGHKS, CDR2 YYEKEE (reference sequence). V was clipped by 0 bases and J by 5 bases; unmatched bases: 4. There are 14 residues in the CDR3. The CDR3 DNA follows: TGTGCCAGCAGCTTGGAAAGGACAGGATATGGCTACACCTTC. Protein: CASSLERTGYGYTF.

The chain carries TRBV7-2 and TRBJ2-7; 8 nucleotides align to TRBD1. Germline CDR1 and CDR2: SGHTA and FQGNSA. With 7 bases clipped from V and 2 bases from J, the junction kept 7 bases outside the gene matches. The CDR3 runs to 14 residues. The CDR3 protein is CASTYPDRAYEQYF. CDR3 nucleotide sequence: TGTGCCAGCACCTACCCGGACAGGGCCTACGAGCAGTACTTC. The whole variable domain, remainder taken from reference TRBV7-2 and TRBJ2-7, is GAGVSQSPSNKVTEKGKDVELRCDPISGHTALYWYRQSLGQGLEFLIYFQGNSAPDKSGLPSDRFSAERTGGSVSTLTIQRTQQEDSAVYLCASTYPDRAYEQYFGPGTRLTVT.